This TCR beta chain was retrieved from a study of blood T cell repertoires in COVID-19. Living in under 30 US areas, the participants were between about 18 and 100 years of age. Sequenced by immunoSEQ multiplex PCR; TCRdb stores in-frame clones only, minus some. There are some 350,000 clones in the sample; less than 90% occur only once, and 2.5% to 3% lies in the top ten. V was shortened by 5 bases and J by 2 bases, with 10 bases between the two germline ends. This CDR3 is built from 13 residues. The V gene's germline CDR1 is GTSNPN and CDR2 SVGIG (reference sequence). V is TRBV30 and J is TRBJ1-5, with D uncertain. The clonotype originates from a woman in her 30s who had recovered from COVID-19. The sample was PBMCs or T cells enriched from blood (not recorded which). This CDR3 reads CAWAGSGNQPQHF. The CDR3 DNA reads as TGTGCCTGGGCGGGATCAGGCAATCAGCCCCAGCATTTT.